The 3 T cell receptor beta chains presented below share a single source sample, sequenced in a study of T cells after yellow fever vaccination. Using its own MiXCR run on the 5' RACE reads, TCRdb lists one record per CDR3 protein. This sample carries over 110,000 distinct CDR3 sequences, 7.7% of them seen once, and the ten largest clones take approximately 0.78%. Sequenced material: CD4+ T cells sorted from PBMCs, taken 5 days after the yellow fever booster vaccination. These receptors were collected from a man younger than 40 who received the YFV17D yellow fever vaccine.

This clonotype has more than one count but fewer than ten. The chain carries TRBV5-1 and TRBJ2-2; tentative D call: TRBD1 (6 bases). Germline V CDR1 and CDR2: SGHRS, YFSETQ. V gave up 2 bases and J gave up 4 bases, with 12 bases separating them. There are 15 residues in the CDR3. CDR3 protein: CASSFGTPPTGELFF. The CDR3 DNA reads TGCGCCAGCAGCTTCGGGACACCCCCCACCGGGGAGCTGTTTTTT.

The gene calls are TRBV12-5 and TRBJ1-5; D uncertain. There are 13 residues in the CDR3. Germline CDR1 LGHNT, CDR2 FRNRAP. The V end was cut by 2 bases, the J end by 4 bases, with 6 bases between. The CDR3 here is CASGLLYNQPQHF. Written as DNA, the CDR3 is TGTGCTAGTGGTTTGTTATATAATCAGCCCCAGCATTTT.

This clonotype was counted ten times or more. CDR3 amino acids: CASSYGRGQETQYF. The CDR3 DNA follows: TGCGCCAGCAGCTACGGACGGGGACAAGAGACCCAGTACTTC. J is TRBJ2-5 and V is TRBV5-1; D possibly corresponds to TRBD2 (5 bases). The V end lost 3 bases, the J end lost 2 bases, and 11 bases lay between the germline ends. The CDR3 runs 14 residues. The germline V gene has CDR1 SGHRS and CDR2 YFSETQ. Based on the CDR3 plus reference TRBV5-1 and TRBJ2-5, the full variable domain is KAGVTQTPRYLIKTRGQQVTLSCSPISGHRSVSWYQQTPGQGLQFLFEYFSETQRNKGNFPGRFSGRQFSNSRSEMNVSTLELGDSALYLCASSYGRGQETQYFGPGTRLLVL.